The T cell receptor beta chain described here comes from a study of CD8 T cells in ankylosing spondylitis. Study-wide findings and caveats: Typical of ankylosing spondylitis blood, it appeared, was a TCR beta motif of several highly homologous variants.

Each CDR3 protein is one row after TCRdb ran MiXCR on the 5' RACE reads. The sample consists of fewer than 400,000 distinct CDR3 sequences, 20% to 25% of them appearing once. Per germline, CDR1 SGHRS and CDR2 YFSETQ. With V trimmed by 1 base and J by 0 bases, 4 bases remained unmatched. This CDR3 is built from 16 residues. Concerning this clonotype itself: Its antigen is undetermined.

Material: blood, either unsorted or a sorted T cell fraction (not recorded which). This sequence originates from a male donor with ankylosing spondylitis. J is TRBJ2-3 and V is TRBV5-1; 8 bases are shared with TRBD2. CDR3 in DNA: TGCGCCAGCAGCTTGCCCACTAGCGGTAGCACAGATACGCAGTATTTT. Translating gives CASSLPTSGSTDTQYF.